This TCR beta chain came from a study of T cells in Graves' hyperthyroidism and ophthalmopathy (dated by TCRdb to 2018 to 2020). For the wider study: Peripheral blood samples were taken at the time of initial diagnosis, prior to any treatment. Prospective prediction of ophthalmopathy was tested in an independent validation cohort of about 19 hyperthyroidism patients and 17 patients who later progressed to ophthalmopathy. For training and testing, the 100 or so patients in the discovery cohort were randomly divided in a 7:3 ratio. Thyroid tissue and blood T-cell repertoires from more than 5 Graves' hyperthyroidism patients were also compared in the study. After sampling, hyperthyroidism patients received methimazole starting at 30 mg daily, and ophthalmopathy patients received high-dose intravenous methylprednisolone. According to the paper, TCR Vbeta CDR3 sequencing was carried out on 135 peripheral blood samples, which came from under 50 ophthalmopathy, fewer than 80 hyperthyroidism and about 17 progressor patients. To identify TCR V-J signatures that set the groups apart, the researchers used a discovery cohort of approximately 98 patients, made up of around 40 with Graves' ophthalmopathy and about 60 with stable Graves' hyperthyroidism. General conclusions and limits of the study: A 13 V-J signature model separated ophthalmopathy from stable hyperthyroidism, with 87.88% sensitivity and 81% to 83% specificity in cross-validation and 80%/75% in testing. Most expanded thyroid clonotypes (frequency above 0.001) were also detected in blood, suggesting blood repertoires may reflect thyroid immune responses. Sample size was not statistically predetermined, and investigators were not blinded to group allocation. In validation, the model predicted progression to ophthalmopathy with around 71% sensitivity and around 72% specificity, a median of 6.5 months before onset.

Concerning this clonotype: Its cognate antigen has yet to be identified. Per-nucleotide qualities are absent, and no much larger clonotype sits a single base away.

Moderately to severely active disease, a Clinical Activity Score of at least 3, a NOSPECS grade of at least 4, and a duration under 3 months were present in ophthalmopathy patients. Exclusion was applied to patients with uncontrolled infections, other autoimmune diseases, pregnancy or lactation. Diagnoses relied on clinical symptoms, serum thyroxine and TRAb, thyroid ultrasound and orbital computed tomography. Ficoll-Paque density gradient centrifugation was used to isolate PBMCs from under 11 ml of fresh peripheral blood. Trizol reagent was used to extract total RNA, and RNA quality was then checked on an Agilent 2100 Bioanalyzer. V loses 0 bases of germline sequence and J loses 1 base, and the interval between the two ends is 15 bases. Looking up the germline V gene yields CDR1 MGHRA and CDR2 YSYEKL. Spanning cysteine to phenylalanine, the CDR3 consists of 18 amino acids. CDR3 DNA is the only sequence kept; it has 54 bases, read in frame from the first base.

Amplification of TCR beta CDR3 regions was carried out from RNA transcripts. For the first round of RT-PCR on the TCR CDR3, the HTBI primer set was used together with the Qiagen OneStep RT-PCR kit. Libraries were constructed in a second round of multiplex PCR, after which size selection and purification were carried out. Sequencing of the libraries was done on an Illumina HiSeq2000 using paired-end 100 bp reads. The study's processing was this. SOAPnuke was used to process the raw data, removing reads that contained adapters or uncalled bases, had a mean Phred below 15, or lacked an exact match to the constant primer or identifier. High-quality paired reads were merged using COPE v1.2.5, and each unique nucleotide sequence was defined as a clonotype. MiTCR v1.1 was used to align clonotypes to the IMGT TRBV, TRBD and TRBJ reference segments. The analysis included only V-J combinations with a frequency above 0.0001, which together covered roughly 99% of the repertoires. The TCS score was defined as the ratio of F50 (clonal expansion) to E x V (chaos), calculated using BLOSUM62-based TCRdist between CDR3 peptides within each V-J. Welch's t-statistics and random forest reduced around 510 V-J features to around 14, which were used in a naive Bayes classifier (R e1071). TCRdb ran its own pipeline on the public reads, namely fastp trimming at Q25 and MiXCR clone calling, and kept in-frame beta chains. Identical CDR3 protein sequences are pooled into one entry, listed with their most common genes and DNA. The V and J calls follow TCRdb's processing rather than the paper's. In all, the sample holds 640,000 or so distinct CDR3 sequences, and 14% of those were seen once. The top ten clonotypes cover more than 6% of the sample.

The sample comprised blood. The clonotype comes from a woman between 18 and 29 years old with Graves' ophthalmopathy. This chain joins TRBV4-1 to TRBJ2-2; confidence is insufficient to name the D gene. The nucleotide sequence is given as TGCGCCAGCAGCCAAGAGAGCAGTGGACGCTTGAACACCGGGGAGCTGTTTTTT. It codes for CASSQESSGRLNTGELFF.